This T cell receptor beta chain comes out of a study of post-analysis software for immune sequencing data. Study-wide points: There were roughly 5 TRBV segments more frequent in patients than controls, and TRBV5-6, TRBV5-1 and TRBV20-1 were among them.

Carried by the TCR beta cDNA libraries were unique molecular identifiers. TCRdb re-called the PCR reads with MiXCR, one entry per CDR3 protein. Counted here are a few hundred thousand distinct CDR3 sequences, approximately 46% occurring once; the ten biggest clones make up 12%. The V gene's germline CDR1 is SGHVS and CDR2 FNYEAQ. CDR3 length: 12 residues. Trimming stripped 5 bases from V and 11 bases from J, with 16 bases between. Concerning this clonotype itself: Its matching antigen is unknown.

Sequenced input: blood. The sequence came from a girl aged 10-17 years with multiple sclerosis. The chain carries TRBV7-6 and TRBJ2-7; weak D call: TRBD2 (6 bases). The DNA of the CDR3 is TGTGCCAGCAGCCTAAGCCGGGAGACCAAGTACTTC. It is translated as CASSLSRETKYF.